The source of this T cell receptor beta chain is a study of blood T cell repertoires in COVID-19. Measured with immunoSEQ multiplex PCR; TCRdb has only the in-frame clones, and not every one. The sample comprises roughly 170,000 clones, approximately 90% of which are singletons, and approximately 0.88% rests with the top ten. CDR1 and CDR2 from the germline V gene are KGHDR and SFDVKD. V was trimmed by 4 bases and J by 3 bases, leaving 8 bases between them. The CDR3 contains 13 residues. Source material: peripheral blood. This clonotype was sampled from a woman aged 18-30 years who had recovered from COVID-19. This chain connects TRBV24-1 to TRBJ1-2; D is ambiguous. As DNA, the CDR3 is TGTGCCACCAGTGAATACCGAGACTATGGCTACACCTTC. Its protein product is CATSEYRDYGYTF.